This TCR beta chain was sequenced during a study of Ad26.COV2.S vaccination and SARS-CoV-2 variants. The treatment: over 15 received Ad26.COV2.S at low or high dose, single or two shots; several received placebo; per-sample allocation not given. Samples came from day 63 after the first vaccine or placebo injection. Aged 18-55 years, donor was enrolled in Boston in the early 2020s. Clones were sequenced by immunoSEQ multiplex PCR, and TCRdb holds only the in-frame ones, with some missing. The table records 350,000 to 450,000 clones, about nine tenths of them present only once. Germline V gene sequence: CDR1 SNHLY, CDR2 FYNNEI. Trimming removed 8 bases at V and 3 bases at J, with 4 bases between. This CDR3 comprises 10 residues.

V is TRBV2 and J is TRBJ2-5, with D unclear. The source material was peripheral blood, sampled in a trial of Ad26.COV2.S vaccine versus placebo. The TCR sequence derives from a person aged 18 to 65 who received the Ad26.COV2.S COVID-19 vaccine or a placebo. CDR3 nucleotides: TGTGCCAGCGGGGAAGAGACCCAGTACTTC. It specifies CASGEETQYF.